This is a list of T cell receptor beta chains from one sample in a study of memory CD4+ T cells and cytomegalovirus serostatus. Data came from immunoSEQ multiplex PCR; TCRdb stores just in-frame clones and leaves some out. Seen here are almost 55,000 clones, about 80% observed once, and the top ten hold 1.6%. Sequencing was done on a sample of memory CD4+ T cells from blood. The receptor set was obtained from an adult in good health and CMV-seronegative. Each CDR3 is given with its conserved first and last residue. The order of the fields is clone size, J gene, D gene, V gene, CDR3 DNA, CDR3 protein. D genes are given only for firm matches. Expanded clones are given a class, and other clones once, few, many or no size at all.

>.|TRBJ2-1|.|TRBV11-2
TGTGCCAGCAGCTTAGCTAGCCAGGGAGAGCAGTTCTTC
CASSLASQGEQFF
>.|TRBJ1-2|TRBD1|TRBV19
TGTGCCAGTAGCGACAGGGGGCGGTACACCTTC
CASSDRGRYTF
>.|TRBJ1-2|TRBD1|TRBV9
TGTGCCAGCAGCGTACCTCAGGGGGCTGAAGAGGGCTACACCTTC
CASSVPQGAEEGYTF
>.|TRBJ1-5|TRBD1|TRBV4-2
TGTGCCAGCAGTGCAACCGGGACAGGGGGTCAGCCCCAGCATTTT
CASSATGTGGQPQHF
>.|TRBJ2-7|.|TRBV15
TGTGCCACCAGCAGAGATCTGGTGGAGCATCGGTACTTC
CATSRDLVEHRYF
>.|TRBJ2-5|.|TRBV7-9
TGTGCCAGCAGCTTAGTGGGCAGGGGCGCGTACGTCGGACAAGAGACCCAGTACTTC
CASSLVGRGAYVGQETQYF
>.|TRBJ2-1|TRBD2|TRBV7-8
TGTGCCAGCAGCCCAAGCGGGAGCTTTAAATACAATGAGCAGTTCTTC
CASSPSGSFKYNEQFF
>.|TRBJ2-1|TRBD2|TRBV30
TGTGCCTGGAGGCCGGGGGGGTACTACAATGAGCAGTTCTTC
CAWRPGGYYNEQFF
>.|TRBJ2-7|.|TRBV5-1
TGCGCCAGCAGCATCCCGGACGTTACCTACGAGCAGTACTTC
CASSIPDVTYEQYF
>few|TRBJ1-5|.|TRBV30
TGTGCCTGGAGTCGGGGGGAGCGCAATCAGCCCCAGCATTTT
CAWSRGERNQPQHF